This section outlines one T cell receptor (beta chain) sequence together with its context. This sample is part of a study of blood T cell repertoires in COVID-19. Germline values: CDR1 MNHEY, CDR2 SVGAGI. The germline V and J ends were trimmed by 8 bases and 7 bases, with 14 bases remaining between them. The CDR3 covers 12 residues. Using immunoSEQ multiplex PCR, the repertoire was profiled, and TCRdb retains in-frame clones only, with some absent. This table has approximately 210,000 clones, roughly 89% appearing once. The sequence came from a young man who had recovered from COVID-19. The specimen sequenced was peripheral blood. The chain couples TRBV6-5 to TRBJ1-1; possibly TRBD1 for D (5 bases). The CDR3 bases are TGTGCCAGCCATTTTGGGGCCGGTGAAGCTTTCTTT. Translated: CASHFGAGEAFF.